Listed below are T cell receptor beta chains from one sample, sequenced in a study of regulatory T cells. The table came from immunoSEQ multiplex PCR; TCRdb's copy has only in-frame clones and leaves some out. The table includes some 38,000 clones, 89% detected once. Sequences were obtained from conventional CD4+ T cells sorted from blood. These receptors were obtained from a person under 30 with CD3G deficiency. Each CDR3 is given with its conserved first and last residue. The order of the fields is CDR3 protein, V gene.

CDR3 protein: CASSSRGEKLFF
V gene: TRBV28

CDR3 protein: CAWQGNTEAFF
V gene: TRBV30

CDR3 protein: CASSTQGSPYNEQFF
V gene: TRBV19

CDR3 protein: CASSSSGQRLWNEQFF
V gene: TRBV7-2

CDR3 protein: CASSLDRVLGELFF
V gene: TRBV7-8

CDR3 protein: CASSLGGGSGYGYTF
V gene: TRBV6-6

CDR3 protein: CASSPLLSTEKLFF
V gene: TRBV19

CDR3 protein: CASSRRGPGANVLTF
V gene: TRBV11-2

CDR3 protein: CASSASRGRETQYF
V gene: TRBV11-2

CDR3 protein: CASSLTGGPNEQYF
V gene: TRBV11-2

CDR3 protein: CASSPLVSGANVLTF
V gene: TRBV18

CDR3 protein: CASSSARLRWPQHF
V gene: TRBV19

CDR3 protein: CASSSPGKTYEQYF
V gene: TRBV28

CDR3 protein: CASSRGGGLNEQFF
V gene: TRBV19

CDR3 protein: CASSPGGIDTQYF
V gene: TRBV28

CDR3 protein: CASSQNRGRNEQFF
V gene: TRBV28

CDR3 protein: CASSEGQGPLGTQYF
V gene: TRBV6-1

CDR3 protein: CAISEGRGSYEQYF
V gene: TRBV10-3

CDR3 protein: CASSLPGRGRGTGELFF
V gene: TRBV28

CDR3 protein: CASSFGTGSSTDTQYF
V gene: TRBV7-9

CDR3 protein: CASRRSLNTGELFF
V gene: TRBV19

CDR3 protein: CASSGLGGTIYF
V gene: TRBV6-1